Listed below are T cell receptor beta chains from one sample, sequenced in a study of control samples from healthy donors and cancer patients. The protocol was immunoSEQ multiplex PCR, while the TCRdb copy is restricted to in-frame clones and leaves out a portion. The sample holds 50,000 to 70,000 clones, approximately 95% seen once. The source material was blood. The receptors shown here come from a woman aged 18-29 years in good health. Both conserved end residues are part of each CDR3. A D gene is named only where the DNA matches it firmly. Clone size, where shown, is once, few, many, or a class for clones that have expanded.

v_gene: TRBV7-8; d_gene: NA; abundance: NA; j_gene: TRBJ1-3; CDR3aa: CASSLDQRNTIYF; CDR3nt: TGTGCCAGCAGCTTAGACCAACGAAACACCATATATTTT
v_gene: TRBV12-3/TRBV12-4; d_gene: NA; abundance: NA; j_gene: TRBJ1-3; CDR3aa: CASTSGSNTIYF; CDR3nt: TGTGCCAGCACTTCTGGGAGTAACACCATATATTTT
v_gene: TRBV24-1; d_gene: TRBD1; abundance: NA; j_gene: TRBJ1-5; CDR3aa: CATSDPRGGQPQHF; CDR3nt: TGTGCCACCAGTGATCCAAGAGGGGGCCAGCCCCAGCATTTT
v_gene: TRBV2; d_gene: NA; abundance: NA; j_gene: TRBJ1-1; CDR3aa: CASSADSEAFF; CDR3nt: TGTGCCAGCAGTGCCGACAGTGAAGCTTTCTTT
v_gene: TRBV7-9; d_gene: TRBD1; abundance: NA; j_gene: TRBJ1-1; CDR3aa: CASSKQVTGAEAFF; CDR3nt: TGTGCCAGCAGCAAGCAGGTTACAGGGGCTGAAGCTTTCTTT
v_gene: TRBV15; d_gene: NA; abundance: NA; j_gene: TRBJ1-2; CDR3aa: CATRGNRANYGYTF; CDR3nt: TGTGCCACCAGGGGGAACAGGGCGAACTATGGCTACACCTTC
v_gene: TRBV19; d_gene: NA; abundance: NA; j_gene: TRBJ2-3; CDR3aa: CASSTPLALQGADTQYF; CDR3nt: TGTGCCAGTAGTACCCCCCTGGCCCTGCAAGGCGCAGATACGCAGTATTTT
v_gene: TRBV6-2/TRBV6-3; d_gene: NA; abundance: once; j_gene: TRBJ2-7; CDR3aa: CASSLAASYEQYF; CDR3nt: TGTGCCAGCAGCCTAGCCGCATCCTACGAGCAGTACTTC
v_gene: TRBV9; d_gene: TRBD1; abundance: NA; j_gene: TRBJ2-1; CDR3aa: CASSLRGQGSYNEQFF; CDR3nt: TGTGCCAGCAGCCTACGGGGACAGGGGTCCTACAATGAGCAGTTCTTC
v_gene: TRBV5-8; d_gene: NA; abundance: NA; j_gene: TRBJ2-1; CDR3aa: CASSKASSYNEQFF; CDR3nt: TGTGCCAGCAGCAAAGCGAGCTCCTACAATGAGCAGTTCTTC
v_gene: TRBV11-1; d_gene: TRBD2; abundance: few; j_gene: TRBJ2-5; CDR3aa: CASSLGSGGAVETQYF; CDR3nt: TGTGCCAGCAGCTTAGGGAGCGGGGGGGCCGTAGAGACCCAGTACTTC
v_gene: TRBV27; d_gene: NA; abundance: NA; j_gene: TRBJ1-6; CDR3aa: CASSFQGYNSPLHF; CDR3nt: TGTGCCAGCAGTTTTCAGGGCTATAATTCACCCCTCCACTTT
v_gene: TRBV4-3; d_gene: NA; abundance: NA; j_gene: TRBJ2-7; CDR3aa: CASSLVDGTPFYEQYF; CDR3nt: TGCGCCAGCAGCCTGGTTGATGGGACGCCCTTCTACGAGCAGTACTTC
v_gene: TRBV7-2; d_gene: NA; abundance: NA; j_gene: TRBJ1-2; CDR3aa: CASSWLYSSYYGYTF; CDR3nt: TGTGCCAGCAGCTGGCTTTACTCCTCATACTATGGCTACACCTTC
v_gene: TRBV27; d_gene: NA; abundance: once; j_gene: TRBJ1-6; CDR3aa: CASSPINSPLHF; CDR3nt: TGTGCCAGCAGTCCTATCAATTCACCCCTCCACTTT
v_gene: TRBV30; d_gene: TRBD1; abundance: NA; j_gene: TRBJ1-6; CDR3aa: CAWSEDRGVYSPLHF; CDR3nt: TGTGCCTGGAGTGAAGACAGGGGAGTTTATTCACCCCTCCACTTT
v_gene: TRBV7-2; d_gene: TRBD1; abundance: NA; j_gene: TRBJ1-1; CDR3aa: CASSLARHGTGGKITEAFF; CDR3nt: TGTGCCAGCAGCTTAGCGCGCCACGGGACAGGGGGCAAAATCACTGAAGCTTTCTTT
v_gene: TRBV5-1; d_gene: NA; abundance: few; j_gene: TRBJ2-1; CDR3aa: CASSSWGERDNEQFF; CDR3nt: TGCGCCAGCAGCTCCTGGGGGGAACGAGACAATGAGCAGTTCTTC
v_gene: TRBV6-5; d_gene: NA; abundance: once; j_gene: TRBJ1-1; CDR3aa: CASSYDQRNTEAFF; CDR3nt: TGTGCCAGCAGTTACGATCAAAGGAACACTGAAGCTTTCTTT
v_gene: TRBV15; d_gene: NA; abundance: NA; j_gene: TRBJ2-2; CDR3aa: CATRRGPNTGELFF; CDR3nt: TGTGCCACTAGACGCGGGCCTAACACCGGGGAGCTGTTTTTT